These 5 T cell receptor beta chains share one sample of origin, sequenced in a study of blood T cell repertoires in COVID-19. Using immunoSEQ multiplex PCR, the repertoire was profiled, and TCRdb retains in-frame clones only, with some absent. The sample contains about 350,000 clones, approximately 88% of which appear only once. Input material: peripheral blood. All receptors come from a young man with COVID-19, enrolled during active disease.

The chain couples TRBV5-4 to TRBJ2-1; 9 bases match TRBD2. The germline gives CDR1 SGHNT, CDR2 YYREEE (reference sequence). The CDR3 has 15 residues. After removal of 3 bases from V and 4 bases from J, the junction contained 5 bases not matched to a gene. In nucleotides, the CDR3 is TGTGCCAGCAGCTCGACTAGCGGAGATTACAATGAGCAGTTCTTC. Translated: CASSSTSGDYNEQFF. Drawing the rest from reference TRBV5-4 and TRBJ2-1, the complete variable domain is ETGVTQSPTHLIKTRGQQVTLRCSSQSGHNTVSWYQQALGQGPQFIFQYYREEENGRGNFPPRFSGLQFPNYSSELNVNALELDDSALYLCASSSTSGDYNEQFFGPGTRLTVL.

The chain employs TRBV25-1 and TRBJ1-3, with D possibly matching TRBD1 (5 bases). Germline CDR1 is MGHDK and CDR2 is SYGVNS. The CDR3 covers 16 residues. Trimming removed 4 bases at V and 0 bases at J, with 13 bases between. In nucleotides, the CDR3 is TGTGCCAGCAGTGGAGGAGGGGCTGTCTCTGGAAACACCATATATTTT. It encodes CASSGGGAVSGNTIYF.

The V and J genes are TRBV5-5 and TRBJ2-7; TRBD2 is a possible D gene (6 bases). This CDR3 is built from 14 residues. Germline CDR1 reads SGHKS; CDR2 reads YYEKEE (reference sequence). V lost 0 bases to trimming and J lost 6 bases, with 13 bases between them. This CDR3 is CASSLVAGSLEQYF. CDR3 in DNA: TGTGCCAGCAGCTTGGTGGCGGGGAGCCTCGAGCAGTACTTC.

This CDR3 is CASSITGKPPFGYTF. In DNA form, the CDR3 reads TGCGCCAGCAGCATCACAGGGAAGCCCCCCTTCGGCTACACCTTC. The chain is built from TRBV5-1 and TRBJ1-2; D is possibly TRBD1 (6 bases). Trimming pared 4 bases from V and 8 bases from J, leaving 21 bases between. The CDR3 is 15 amino acids. The V gene's germline CDR1 is SGHRS and CDR2 YFSETQ.

In its sample, this clone was seen a few times. Here the CDR3 DNA reads TGTGCCACCAGTCTCCTTTGGGGGAGGGGTGAAAAACTGTTTTTT. Translating gives CATSLLWGRGEKLFF. J is TRBJ1-4 and V is TRBV24-1; D is perhaps TRBD1 (5 bases). The germline gives CDR1 KGHDR, CDR2 SFDVKD. CDR3 length: 15 residues. The V and J ends lost 6 bases and 7 bases respectively, with 17 bases between them.